This T cell receptor beta chain derives from a study of T cell responses to AZD1222 COVID-19 vaccine. Trimming cost V 5 bases and J 4 bases; bases outside gene matches: 8. Germline V gene lookup returns CDR1 LGHDT and CDR2 YNNKEL (reference sequence). This CDR3 is 15 amino acids long. Repertoires were generated with immunoSEQ multiplex PCR, while TCRdb's copy carries only in-frame clones and drops some. The profile shows 95,000 to 150,000 clones, around 90% of them singletons. This receptor was obtained from an adult who received the MenACWY meningococcal vaccine as a control. V gene TRBV3-1 (or the pseudogene TRBV3-2) combines with J gene TRBJ2-1; 7 bases match TRBD1. The specimen comprised peripheral blood, sampled 28 days after the second dose of the MenACWY control vaccine. DNA of the CDR3: TGTGCCAGCAGCATACAGGGGACCAAATACAATGAGCAGTTCTTC. This gives the protein CASSIQGTKYNEQFF.